The text below deals with one T cell receptor (beta chain). Its antigen is undetermined. These data come from a study of cytomegalovirus exposure and HLA in healthy donors. Points from the study as a whole: Rarity characterized most TCR sequences, yet some public TCRs appeared in many donors.

PCR employed 60 Vbeta and 13 Jbeta primers. Produced via immunoSEQ multiplex PCR; TCRdb's table is partial and in-frame only. The sample comprises 90,000 to 120,000 clones, approximately 79% of which are singletons, and more than 2% rests with the top ten. The CDR3 has 14 amino acids. Looked up from germline, CDR1 is MNHNS and CDR2 is SASEGT. V was trimmed by 8 bases and J by 0 bases, leaving 11 bases between them. The clonotype was recovered from a young man in good health and CMV-seronegative. What was sequenced was PBMCs. The chain joins TRBV6-1 to TRBJ1-3; tentative D call: TRBD1 (5 bases). The DNA for the CDR3 is TGTGCCAGCGGGCAGGGTTCCTCTGGAAACACCATATATTTT. Translation: CASGQGSSGNTIYF.